This passage covers 8 T cell receptor beta chains from one sample sequenced in a study of CD8 T cells in Susac syndrome (dated by TCRdb to about 2019). Receptors were amplified or captured by the immunoSEQ multiplex PCR assay. RNA was extracted with the RNeasy kit and roughly 0.5 to 1 ug was reverse transcribed using random hexamers. The public reads were reanalyzed by TCRdb: fastp trimming at Q25, MiXCR alignment, in-frame beta chains only. Every distinct CDR3 protein forms one entry, paired with its most common genes and DNA. A total of about 250,000 distinct CDR3 sequences appear in this sample, just under 95% of them only once. The leading ten clones occupy around 0.07% of the sample. Sequenced material: CD4+ T cells from PBMCs. The receptors come from a human donor with multiple sclerosis.

The chain's CDR3 is CASSLGGAIAQPQHF. Written as DNA, the CDR3 is TGTGCCAGCAGTTTAGGGGGGGCGATCGCTCAGCCCCAGCATTTT. This chain connects TRBV28 to TRBJ1-5, with D perhaps TRBD1 (6 bases). The V and J ends lost 2 bases and 6 bases respectively, with 14 bases between them. The CDR3 is 15 amino acids. Germline CDR1 is MDHEN and CDR2 is SYDVKM.

This sequence joins TRBV29-1 and TRBJ1-1, with 7 bases aligning to TRBD1. The trim removed 3 bases at V and 5 bases at J, leaving 9 bases unmatched. CDR3 size: 14 residues. Germline-derived CDR1 and CDR2 are SQVTM and ANQGSEA. CDR3 coding DNA: TGCAGCGTTGACCGTGGTAAGGGGGCGACTGAAGCTTTCTTT. Amino acids: CSVDRGKGATEAFF.

The chain is built from TRBV12-3 or TRBV12-4 and TRBJ2-2, with no clear D. This CDR3 has 13 residues. Trimming removed 7 bases from V and 6 bases from J, with 12 bases in between. CDR3 in amino acids: CASTLASSGELFF. CDR3 DNA: TGTGCCAGCACCCTCGCTAGTTCCGGGGAGCTGTTTTTT.

This chain uses TRBV3-1 with TRBJ1-5, with 11 bases lining up with TRBD1. J gave up 0 bases and V 3 bases, and 1 base lay outside the gene matches. Germline loops: CDR1 LGHDT, CDR2 YNNKEL (reference sequence). This CDR3 has 16 residues. The CDR3 DNA reads TGTGCCAGCAGCCAGGGACAGGGGGGTAGCAATCAGCCCCAGCATTTT. Amino acids: CASSQGQGGSNQPQHF. The variable domain in full, with the rest retrieved from reference TRBV3-1 and TRBJ1-5, is DTAVSQTPKYLVTQMGNDKSIKCEQNLGHDTMYWYKQDSKKFLKIMFSYNNKELIINETVPNRFSPKSPDKAHLNLHINSLELGDSAVYFCASSQGQGGSNQPQHFGDGTRLSIL.

The rearrangement uses TRBV30 and TRBJ2-2; the D gene is possibly TRBD2 (5 bases). The CDR3 length is 14 residues. V was pared by 0 bases and J by 5 bases, with 10 bases between. The germline gives CDR1 GTSNPN, CDR2 SVGIG (reference sequence). The CDR3 protein is CAWSVNGITGELFF. CDR3 sequence (DNA): TGTGCCTGGAGTGTAAACGGGATAACCGGGGAGCTGTTTTTT.

For the CDR3, the DNA is TGCGCCAGCAGCTGGACCGCCGGTCAGCCCCAGCATTTT. As protein: CASSWTAGQPQHF. The gene calls are TRBV5-1 and TRBJ1-5; D is uncertain. With 3 bases removed from V and 6 bases from J, the gap between germline ends came to 10 bases. The V gene's germline CDR1 is SGHRS and CDR2 YFSETQ. The CDR3 is 13 residues long.

The chain uses TRBV27 and TRBJ1-1; 8 nucleotides line up with TRBD1. CDR1 and CDR2 from the germline V gene are MNHEY and SMNVEV (reference sequence). This CDR3 comprises 15 residues. V shed 4 bases and J 12 bases; nucleotides not matched to a gene: 16. Written as DNA, the CDR3 is TGTGCCAGCAGTTCCTTACCTGACAGGGGACTAGGGCCTTTCTTT. This sequence encodes CASSSLPDRGLGPFF.

The chain joins TRBV2 to TRBJ2-5; D gene uncertain. This CDR3 comprises 11 residues. The germline V gene encodes CDR1 SNHLY and CDR2 FYNNEI. Trimming stripped 6 bases from V and 5 bases from J, with 7 bases between. The CDR3 loop is CASREFETQYF. CDR3 in DNA: TGTGCCAGCAGGGAGTTCGAGACCCAGTACTTC.